A single sample is the source of the 3 T cell receptor beta chains below, sequenced in a study of blood T cell repertoires in COVID-19. Only in-frame clones appear in the TCRdb table, and some are missing; sequencing was by immunoSEQ multiplex PCR. The sample includes approximately 10,000 clones, about 88% of them seen just once. What was sequenced was peripheral blood. The receptors originated from a human donor with active COVID-19. The donor label of this sample is uncertain.

The chain employs TRBV7-8 and TRBJ2-1; no definite D call. This CDR3 is 15 amino acids long. Looked up from germline, CDR1 is SGHVS and CDR2 is FQNEAQ. V gave up 1 base and J gave up 0 bases, with 7 bases separating them. The CDR3 DNA reads as TGTGCCAGCAGCTTAGTGGCAAGCTCCTACAATGAGCAGTTCTTC. Translated: CASSLVASSYNEQFF.

The rearrangement joins TRBV28 to TRBJ2-5; 8 nucleotides align to TRBD1. Trimming removed 6 bases from V and 4 bases from J; junction bases left unmatched: 7. The germline V gene encodes CDR1 MDHEN and CDR2 SYDVKM. CDR3 length equals 14 residues. The CDR3 DNA reads TGTGCCAGCAGGAGGGCCAGGGGGCGAGAGACCCAGTACTTC. It yields the protein CASRRARGRETQYF.

This chain uses TRBV30 with TRBJ2-2, with D perhaps TRBD2 (5 bases). CDR1 and CDR2 (germline): GTSNPN, SVGIG (reference sequence). Trimming removed 7 bases at V and 6 bases at J, with 18 bases between. This CDR3 comprises 14 residues. The CDR3 protein is CASELPPAAGELFF. In DNA, the CDR3 is TGTGCCTCCGAACTACCTCCAGCGGCCGGGGAGCTGTTTTTT. Full variable domain (missing parts from reference TRBV30 and TRBJ2-2): SQTIHQWPATLVQPVGSPLSLECTVEGTSNPNLYWYRQAAGRGLQLLFYSVGIGQISSEVPQNLSASRPQDRQFILSSKKLLLSDSGFYLCASELPPAAGELFFGEGSRLTVL.